A selection of T cell receptor beta chains follows, all from one sample in a study of cytomegalovirus exposure and HLA in healthy donors. The repertoire was sequenced with immunoSEQ multiplex PCR; TCRdb's copy has only in-frame clones and lacks some. This table holds over 150,000 clones, around 81% found once. The sequenced sample was PBMCs. These receptors all stem from a woman aged 50 to 65 in good health and CMV-seronegative. The conserved cysteine and the conserved F or W are not part of the CDR3 here. A D gene is named only where the DNA matches it firmly.

d_gene: TRBD1
j_gene: TRBJ1-1
v_gene: TRBV12-5
len: 12
CDR3aa: ASGTGAMNTEAF

d_gene: TRBD1
j_gene: TRBJ1-2
v_gene: TRBV6-6
len: 12
CDR3aa: ASRTPTGGGGYT

d_gene: TRBD1
j_gene: TRBJ2-2
v_gene: TRBV5-6
len: 14
CDR3aa: ASSRMDRVNTGELF

d_gene: TRBD2
j_gene: TRBJ2-3
v_gene: TRBV2
len: 13
CDR3aa: ASSASGASTDTQY

d_gene: .
j_gene: TRBJ1-1
v_gene: TRBV27
len: 11
CDR3aa: ASSLVIGVKAF

d_gene: TRBD1
j_gene: TRBJ1-4
v_gene: TRBV19
len: 13
CDR3aa: ASSISGTGDEKLF

d_gene: .
j_gene: TRBJ2-5
v_gene: TRBV7-9
len: 13
CDR3aa: ASSLGASSGETQY

d_gene: .
j_gene: TRBJ1-3
v_gene: TRBV7-9
len: 11
CDR3aa: ASSRVSGNTIY

d_gene: .
j_gene: TRBJ2-1
v_gene: TRBV10-3
len: 13
CDR3aa: AISGGDSSYNEQF

d_gene: TRBD1
j_gene: TRBJ2-1
v_gene: TRBV25-1
len: 12
CDR3aa: ASEPGTGGHEQF

d_gene: TRBD1
j_gene: TRBJ2-7
v_gene: TRBV7-9
len: 12
CDR3aa: ASSSGTGTYEQY